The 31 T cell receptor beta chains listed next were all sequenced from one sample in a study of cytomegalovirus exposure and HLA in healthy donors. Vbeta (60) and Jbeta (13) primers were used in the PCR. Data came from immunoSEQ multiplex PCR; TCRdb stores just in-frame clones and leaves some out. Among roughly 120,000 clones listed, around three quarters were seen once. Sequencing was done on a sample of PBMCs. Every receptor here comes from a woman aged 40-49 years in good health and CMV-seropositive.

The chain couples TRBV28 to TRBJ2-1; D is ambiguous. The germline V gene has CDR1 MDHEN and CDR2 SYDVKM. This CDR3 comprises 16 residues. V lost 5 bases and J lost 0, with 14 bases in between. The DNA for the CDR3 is TGTGCCAGCAGTCTCCCACGTCACAGCTCCTACAATGAGCAGTTCTTC. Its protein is CASSLPRHSSYNEQFF.

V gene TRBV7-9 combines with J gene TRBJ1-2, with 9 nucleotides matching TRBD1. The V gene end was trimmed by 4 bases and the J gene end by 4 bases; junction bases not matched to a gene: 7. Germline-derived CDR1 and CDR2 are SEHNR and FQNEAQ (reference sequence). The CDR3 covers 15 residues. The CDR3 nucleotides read TGTGCCAGCAGCTCGGGACAGGGTGCTGCCTATGGCTACACCTTC. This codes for CASSSGQGAAYGYTF.

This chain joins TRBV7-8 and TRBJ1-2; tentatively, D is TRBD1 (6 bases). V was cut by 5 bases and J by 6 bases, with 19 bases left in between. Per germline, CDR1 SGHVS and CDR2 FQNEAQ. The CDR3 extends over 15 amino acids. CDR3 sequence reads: CASSPDIQGTHGYTF. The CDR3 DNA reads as TGTGCCAGCAGCCCAGATATTCAGGGGACCCATGGCTACACCTTC.

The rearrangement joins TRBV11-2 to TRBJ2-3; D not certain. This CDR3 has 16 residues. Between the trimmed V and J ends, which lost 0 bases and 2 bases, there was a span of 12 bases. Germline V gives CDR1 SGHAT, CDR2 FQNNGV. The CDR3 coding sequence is TGTGCCAGCAGCTTAGAAGGCAGGTTCAACACAGATACGCAGTATTTT. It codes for CASSLEGRFNTDTQYF.

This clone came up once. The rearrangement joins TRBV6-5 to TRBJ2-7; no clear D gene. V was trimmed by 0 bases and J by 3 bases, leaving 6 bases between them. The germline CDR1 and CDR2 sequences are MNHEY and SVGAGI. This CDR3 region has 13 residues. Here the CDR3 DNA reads TGTGCCAGCAGTTACTCGGGCGTCTACGAGCAGTACTTC. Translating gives CASSYSGVYEQYF.

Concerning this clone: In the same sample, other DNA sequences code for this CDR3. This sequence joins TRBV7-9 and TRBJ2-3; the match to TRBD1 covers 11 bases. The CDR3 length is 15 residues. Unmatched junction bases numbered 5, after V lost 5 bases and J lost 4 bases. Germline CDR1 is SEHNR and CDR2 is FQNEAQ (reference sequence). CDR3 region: CASSPGTGGADTQYF. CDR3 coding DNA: TGTGCCAGCAGCCCCGGGACAGGGGGGGCAGATACGCAGTATTTT.

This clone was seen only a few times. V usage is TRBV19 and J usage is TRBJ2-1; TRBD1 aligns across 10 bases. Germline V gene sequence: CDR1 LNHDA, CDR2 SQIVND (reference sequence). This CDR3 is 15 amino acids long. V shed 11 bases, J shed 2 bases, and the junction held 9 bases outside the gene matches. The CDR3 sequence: CASQVGTGAYNEQFF. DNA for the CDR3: TGTGCCTCCCAGGTAGGGACAGGGGCCTACAATGAGCAGTTCTTC. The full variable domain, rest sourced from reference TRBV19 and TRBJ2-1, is DGGITQSPKYLFRKEGQNVTLSCEQNLNHDAMYWYRQDPGQGLRLIYYSQIVNDFQKGDIAEGYSVSREKKESFPLTVTSAQKNPTAFYLCASQVGTGAYNEQFFGPGTRLTVL.

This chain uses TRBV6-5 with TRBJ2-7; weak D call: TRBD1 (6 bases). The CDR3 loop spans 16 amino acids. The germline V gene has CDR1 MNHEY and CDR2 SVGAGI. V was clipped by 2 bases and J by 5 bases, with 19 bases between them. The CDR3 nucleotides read TGTGCCAGCAGTTACCGAGGGGGTGGCCTAGGGGACGAGCAGTACTTC. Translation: CASSYRGGGLGDEQYF.

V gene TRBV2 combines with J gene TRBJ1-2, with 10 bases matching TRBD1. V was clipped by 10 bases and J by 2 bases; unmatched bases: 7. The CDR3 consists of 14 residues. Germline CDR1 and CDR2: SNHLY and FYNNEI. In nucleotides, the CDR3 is TGTGCCACCCGACAGGGGGCGCGGAACTATGGCTACACCTTC. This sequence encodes CATRQGARNYGYTF.

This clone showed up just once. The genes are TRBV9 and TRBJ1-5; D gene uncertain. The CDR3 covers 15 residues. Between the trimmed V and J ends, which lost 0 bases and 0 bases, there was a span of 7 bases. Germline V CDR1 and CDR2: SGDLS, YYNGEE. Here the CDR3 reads CASSVGANSNQPQHF. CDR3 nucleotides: TGTGCCAGCAGCGTAGGGGCGAATAGCAATCAGCCCCAGCATTTT.

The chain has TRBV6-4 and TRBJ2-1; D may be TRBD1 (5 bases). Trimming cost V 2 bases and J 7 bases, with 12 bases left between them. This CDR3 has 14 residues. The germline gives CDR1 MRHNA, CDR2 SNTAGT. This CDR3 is CASSDGKKGNEQFF. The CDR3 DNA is TGTGCCAGCAGTGACGGGAAAAAGGGGAATGAGCAGTTCTTC.

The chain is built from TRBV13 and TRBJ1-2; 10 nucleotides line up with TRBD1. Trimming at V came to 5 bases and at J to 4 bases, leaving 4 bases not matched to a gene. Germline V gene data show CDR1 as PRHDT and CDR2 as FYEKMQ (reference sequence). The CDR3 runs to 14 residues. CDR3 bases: TGTGCCAGCAGCGAGACAGGGGGCAGCTATGGCTACACCTTC. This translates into CASSETGGSYGYTF.

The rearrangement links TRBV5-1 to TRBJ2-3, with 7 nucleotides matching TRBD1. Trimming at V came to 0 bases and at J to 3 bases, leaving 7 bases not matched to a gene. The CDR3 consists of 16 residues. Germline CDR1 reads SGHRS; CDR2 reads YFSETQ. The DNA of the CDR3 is TGCGCCAGCAGCTTGGGACAGGGTATTTGGACAGATACGCAGTATTTT. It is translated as CASSLGQGIWTDTQYF.

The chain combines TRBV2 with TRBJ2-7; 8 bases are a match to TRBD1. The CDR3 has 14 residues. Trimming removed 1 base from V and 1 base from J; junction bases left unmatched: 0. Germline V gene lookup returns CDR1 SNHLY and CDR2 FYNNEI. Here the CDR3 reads CASSEGTGSYEQYF. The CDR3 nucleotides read TGTGCCAGCAGTGAAGGGACAGGGTCCTACGAGCAGTACTTC.

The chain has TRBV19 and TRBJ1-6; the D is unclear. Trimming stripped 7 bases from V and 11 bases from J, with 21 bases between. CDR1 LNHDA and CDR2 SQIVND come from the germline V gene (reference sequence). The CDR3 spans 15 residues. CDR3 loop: CASTISRGALPPLHF. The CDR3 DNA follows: TGTGCCAGTACGATAAGTCGGGGAGCCCTCCCACCCCTCCACTTT.

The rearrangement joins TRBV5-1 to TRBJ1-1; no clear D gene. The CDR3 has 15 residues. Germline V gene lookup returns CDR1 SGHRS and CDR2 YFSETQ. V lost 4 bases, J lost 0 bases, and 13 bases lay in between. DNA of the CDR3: TGCGCCAGCAGCCCCGCAGCAGGAATGAACACTGAAGCTTTCTTT. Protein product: CASSPAAGMNTEAFF. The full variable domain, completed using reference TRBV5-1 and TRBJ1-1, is KAGVTQTPRYLIKTRGQQVTLSCSPISGHRSVSWYQQTPGQGLQFLFEYFSETQRNKGNFPGRFSGRQFSNSRSEMNVSTLELGDSALYLCASSPAAGMNTEAFFGQGTRLTVV.

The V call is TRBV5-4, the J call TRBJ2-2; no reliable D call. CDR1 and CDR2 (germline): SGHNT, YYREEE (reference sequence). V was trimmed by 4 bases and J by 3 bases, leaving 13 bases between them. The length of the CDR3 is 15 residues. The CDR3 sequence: CASSSINRDTGELFF. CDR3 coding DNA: TGTGCCAGCAGCAGTATAAACCGGGACACCGGGGAGCTGTTTTTT.

CDR3 DNA sequence: TGCGCCAGCAGCTCGGGAATATTAAATCCCGGGACAGGCTTGGAGCAGTACTTC. Translated: CASSSGILNPGTGLEQYF. The chain employs TRBV5-1 and TRBJ2-5, with TRBD1 matching 8 bases. The CDR3 sequence is 18 residues long. The V segment lost 3 bases and the J segment 11 bases; nucleotides outside the gene matches: 24. Germline CDR1 SGHRS, CDR2 YFSETQ.

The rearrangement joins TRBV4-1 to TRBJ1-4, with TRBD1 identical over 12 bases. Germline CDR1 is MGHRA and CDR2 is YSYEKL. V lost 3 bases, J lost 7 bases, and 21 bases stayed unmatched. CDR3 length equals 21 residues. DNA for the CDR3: TGCGCCAGCAGCCAGGATAGGATTAAGGGACAGGGGGCCGAATCAGCTGAAAAACTGTTTTTT. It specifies CASSQDRIKGQGAESAEKLFF.

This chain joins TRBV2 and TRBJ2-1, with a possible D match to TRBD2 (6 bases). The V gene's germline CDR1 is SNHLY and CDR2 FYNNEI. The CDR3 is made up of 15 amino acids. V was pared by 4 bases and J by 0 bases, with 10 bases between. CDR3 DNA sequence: TGTGCCAGCAGTGTAGGACTAAGCTCCTACAATGAGCAGTTCTTC. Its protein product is CASSVGLSSYNEQFF.

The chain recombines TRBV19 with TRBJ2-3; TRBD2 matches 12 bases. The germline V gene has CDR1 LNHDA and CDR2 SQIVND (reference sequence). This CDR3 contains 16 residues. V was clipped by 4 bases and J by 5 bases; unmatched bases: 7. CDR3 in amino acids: CASSSSSGRARDTQYF. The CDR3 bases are TGTGCCAGTAGTAGCTCTAGCGGGAGGGCGAGAGATACGCAGTATTTT.

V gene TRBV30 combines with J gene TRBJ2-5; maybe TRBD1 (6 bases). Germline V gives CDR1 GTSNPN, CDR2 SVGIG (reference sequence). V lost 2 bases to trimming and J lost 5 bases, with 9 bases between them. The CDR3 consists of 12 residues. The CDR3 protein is CAWSPTGETQYF. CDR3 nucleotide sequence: TGTGCCTGGAGTCCCACAGGGGAGACCCAGTACTTC.

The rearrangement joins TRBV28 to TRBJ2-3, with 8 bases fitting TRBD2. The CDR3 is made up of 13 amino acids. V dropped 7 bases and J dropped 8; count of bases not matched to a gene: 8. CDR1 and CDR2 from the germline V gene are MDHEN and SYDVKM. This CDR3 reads CASIGVGGGTQYF. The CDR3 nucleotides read TGTGCCAGCATAGGGGTCGGGGGGGGTACGCAGTATTTT.

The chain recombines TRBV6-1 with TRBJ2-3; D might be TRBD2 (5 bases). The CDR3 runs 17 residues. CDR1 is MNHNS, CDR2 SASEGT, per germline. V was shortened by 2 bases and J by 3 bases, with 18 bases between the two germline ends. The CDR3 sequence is CASSERSRLIATDTQYF. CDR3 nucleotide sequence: TGTGCCAGCAGTGAACGGTCCAGGCTTATAGCGACAGATACGCAGTATTTT.

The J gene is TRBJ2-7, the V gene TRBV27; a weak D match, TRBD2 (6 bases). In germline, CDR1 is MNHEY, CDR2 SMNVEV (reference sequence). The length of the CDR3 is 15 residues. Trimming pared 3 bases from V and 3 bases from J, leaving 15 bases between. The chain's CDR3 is CASSLTPGGYYEQYF. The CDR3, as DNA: TGTGCCAGCAGTTTGACTCCCGGGGGATACTACGAGCAGTACTTC.

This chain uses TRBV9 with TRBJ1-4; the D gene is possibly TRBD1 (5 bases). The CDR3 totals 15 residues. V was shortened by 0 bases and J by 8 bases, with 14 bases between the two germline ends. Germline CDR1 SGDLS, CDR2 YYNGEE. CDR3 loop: CASSVEGFPDEKLFF. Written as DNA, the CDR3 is TGTGCCAGCAGCGTAGAGGGGTTCCCAGACGAAAAACTGTTTTTT.

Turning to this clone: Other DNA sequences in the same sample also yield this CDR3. CDR3 region: CASSRDRGTDTQYF. CDR3 bases: TGCGCCAGCAGCCGAGACAGGGGCACAGATACGCAGTATTTT. This sequence joins TRBV5-1 and TRBJ2-3, with TRBD1 identical over 7 bases. The CDR3 sequence is 14 residues long. Germline CDR1 is SGHRS and CDR2 is YFSETQ. V was clipped by 4 bases and J by 1 base; unmatched bases: 3.

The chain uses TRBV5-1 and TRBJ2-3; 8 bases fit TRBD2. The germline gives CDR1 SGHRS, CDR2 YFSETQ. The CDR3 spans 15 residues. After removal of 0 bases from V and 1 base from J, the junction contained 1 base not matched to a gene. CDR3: CASSLAGGGTDTQYF. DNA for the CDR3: TGCGCCAGCAGCTTGGCGGGAGGGGGCACAGATACGCAGTATTTT.

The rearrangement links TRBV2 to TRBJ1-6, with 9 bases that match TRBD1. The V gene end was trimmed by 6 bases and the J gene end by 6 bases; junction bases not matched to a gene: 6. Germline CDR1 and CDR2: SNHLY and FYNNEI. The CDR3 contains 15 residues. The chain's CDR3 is CASRPGTGSNSPLHF. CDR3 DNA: TGTGCCAGCAGACCCGGGACAGGGTCTAATTCACCCCTCCACTTT.

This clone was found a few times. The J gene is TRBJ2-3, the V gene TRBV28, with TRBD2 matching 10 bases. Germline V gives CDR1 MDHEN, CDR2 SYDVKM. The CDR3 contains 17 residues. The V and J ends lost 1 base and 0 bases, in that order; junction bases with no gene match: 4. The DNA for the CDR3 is TGTGCCAGCAGTTTATCCCAGACTAGCGGGAGCACAGATACGCAGTATTTT. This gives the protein CASSLSQTSGSTDTQYF. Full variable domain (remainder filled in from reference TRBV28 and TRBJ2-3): DVKVTQSSRYLVKRTGEKVFLECVQDMDHENMFWYRQDPGLGLRLIYFSYDVKMKEKGDIPEGYSVSREKKERFSLILESASTNQTSMYLCASSLSQTSGSTDTQYFGPGTRLTVL.

The CDR3 DNA sequence: TGTGCCAGCCAGAGGGAGGACAATGAGCAGTTCTTC. It encodes CASQREDNEQFF. V usage is TRBV2 and J usage is TRBJ2-1; D is perhaps TRBD2 (6 bases). In germline, CDR1 is SNHLY, CDR2 FYNNEI. V lost 8 bases and J 5 bases, leaving 10 bases between the germline ends. This CDR3 is 12 amino acids long. The variable domain in full, completed from reference TRBV2 and TRBJ2-1, reads EPEVTQTPSHQVTQMGQEVILRCVPISNHLYFYWYRQILGQKVEFLVSFYNNEISEKSEIFDDQFSVERPDGSNFTLKIRSTKLEDSAMYFCASQREDNEQFFGPGTRLTVL.